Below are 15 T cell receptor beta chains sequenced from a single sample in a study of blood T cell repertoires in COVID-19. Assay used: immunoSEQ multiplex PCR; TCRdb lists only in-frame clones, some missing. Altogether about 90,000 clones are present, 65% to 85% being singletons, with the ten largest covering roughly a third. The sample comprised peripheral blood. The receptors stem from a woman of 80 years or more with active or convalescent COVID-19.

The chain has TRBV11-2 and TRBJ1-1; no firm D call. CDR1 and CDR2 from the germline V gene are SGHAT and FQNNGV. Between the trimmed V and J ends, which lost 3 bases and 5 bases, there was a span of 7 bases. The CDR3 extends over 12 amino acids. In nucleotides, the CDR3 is TGTGCCAGCAGCTTCGGAGGGACTGAAGCTTTCTTT. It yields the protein CASSFGGTEAFF.

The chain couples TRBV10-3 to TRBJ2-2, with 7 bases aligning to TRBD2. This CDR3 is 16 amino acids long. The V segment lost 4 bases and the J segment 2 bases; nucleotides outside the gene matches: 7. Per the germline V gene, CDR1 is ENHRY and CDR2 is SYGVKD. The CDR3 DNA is TGTGCCATCAGTGTTAGTCGGGGGGAAAACACCGGGGAGCTGTTTTTT. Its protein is CAISVSRGENTGELFF.

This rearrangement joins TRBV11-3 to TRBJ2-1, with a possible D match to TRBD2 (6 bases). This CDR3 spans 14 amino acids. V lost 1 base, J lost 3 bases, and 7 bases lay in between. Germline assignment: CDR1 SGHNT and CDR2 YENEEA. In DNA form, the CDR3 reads TGTGCCAGCAGCTTAGTAGCGGTCTACAATGAGCAGTTCTTC. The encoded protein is CASSLVAVYNEQFF.

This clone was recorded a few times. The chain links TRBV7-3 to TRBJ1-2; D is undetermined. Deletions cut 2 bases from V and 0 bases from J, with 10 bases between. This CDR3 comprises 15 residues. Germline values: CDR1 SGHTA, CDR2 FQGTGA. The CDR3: CASSLGSRANYGYTF. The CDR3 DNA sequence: TGTGCCAGCAGCTTAGGTAGCAGAGCTAACTATGGCTACACCTTC.

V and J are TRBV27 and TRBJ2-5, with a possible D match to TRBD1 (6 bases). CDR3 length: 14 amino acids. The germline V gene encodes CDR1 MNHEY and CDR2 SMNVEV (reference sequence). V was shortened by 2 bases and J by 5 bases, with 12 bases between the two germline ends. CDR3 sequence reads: CASSLIRGSETQYF. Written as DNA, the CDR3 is TGTGCCAGCAGTTTAATCAGGGGAAGTGAGACCCAGTACTTC.

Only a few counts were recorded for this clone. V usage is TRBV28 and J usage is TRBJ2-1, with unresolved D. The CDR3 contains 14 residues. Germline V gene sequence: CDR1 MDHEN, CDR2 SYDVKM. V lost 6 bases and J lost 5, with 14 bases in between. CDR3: CASSPPGKNNEQFF. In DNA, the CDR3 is TGTGCCAGCAGCCCCCCCGGTAAAAACAATGAGCAGTTCTTC.

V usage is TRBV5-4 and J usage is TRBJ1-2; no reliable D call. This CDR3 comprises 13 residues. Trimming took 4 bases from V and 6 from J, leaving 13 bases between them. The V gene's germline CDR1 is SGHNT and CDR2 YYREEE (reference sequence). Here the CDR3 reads CASSLGPEDGYTF. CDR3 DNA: TGTGCCAGCAGCCTAGGCCCGGAGGATGGCTACACCTTC.

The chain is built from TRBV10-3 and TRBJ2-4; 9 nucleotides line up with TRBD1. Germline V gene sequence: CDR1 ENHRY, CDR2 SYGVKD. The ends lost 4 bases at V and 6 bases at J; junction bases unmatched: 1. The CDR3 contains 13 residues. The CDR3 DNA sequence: TGTGCCATCAGTGTGGACAGGGGAAACATTCAGTACTTC. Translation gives CAISVDRGNIQYF.

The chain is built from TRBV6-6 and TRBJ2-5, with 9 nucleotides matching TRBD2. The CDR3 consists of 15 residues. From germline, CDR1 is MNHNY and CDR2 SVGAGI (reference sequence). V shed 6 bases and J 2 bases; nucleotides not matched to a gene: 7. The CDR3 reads CASSPLAGLQETQYF. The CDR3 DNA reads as TGTGCCAGCAGCCCCCTAGCGGGGCTACAAGAGACCCAGTACTTC.

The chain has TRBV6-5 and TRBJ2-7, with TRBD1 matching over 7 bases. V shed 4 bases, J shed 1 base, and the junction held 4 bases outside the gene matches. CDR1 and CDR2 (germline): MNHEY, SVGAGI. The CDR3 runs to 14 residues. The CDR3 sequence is CASSLDRFSYEQYF. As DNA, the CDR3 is TGTGCCAGCAGTTTGGACAGGTTTTCCTACGAGCAGTACTTC.

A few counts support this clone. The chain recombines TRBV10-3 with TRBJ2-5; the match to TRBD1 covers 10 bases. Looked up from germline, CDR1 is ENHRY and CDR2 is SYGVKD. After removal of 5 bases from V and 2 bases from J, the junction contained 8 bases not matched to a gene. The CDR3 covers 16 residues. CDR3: CAISSTLGQGQETQYF. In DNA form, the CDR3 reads TGTGCCATCAGTTCTACATTGGGACAGGGGCAAGAGACCCAGTACTTC.

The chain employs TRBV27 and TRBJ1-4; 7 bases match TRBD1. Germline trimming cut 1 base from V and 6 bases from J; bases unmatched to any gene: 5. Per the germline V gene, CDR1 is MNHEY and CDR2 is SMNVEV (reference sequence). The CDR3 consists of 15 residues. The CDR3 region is CASSLWQGDDEKLFF. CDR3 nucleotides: TGTGCCAGCAGTTTATGGCAGGGGGACGATGAAAAACTGTTTTTT.

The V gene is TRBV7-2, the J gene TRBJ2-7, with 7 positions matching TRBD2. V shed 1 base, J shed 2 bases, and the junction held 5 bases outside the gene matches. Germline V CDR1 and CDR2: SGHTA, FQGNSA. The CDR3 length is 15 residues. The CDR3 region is CASSLVVAGAYEQYF. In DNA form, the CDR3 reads TGTGCCAGCAGCTTAGTGGTAGCGGGCGCCTACGAGCAGTACTTC. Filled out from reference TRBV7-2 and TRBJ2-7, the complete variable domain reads GAGVSQSPSNKVTEKGKDVELRCDPISGHTALYWYRQSLGQGLEFLIYFQGNSAPDKSGLPSDRFSAERTGGSVSTLTIQRTQQEDSAVYLCASSLVVAGAYEQYFGPGTRLTVT.

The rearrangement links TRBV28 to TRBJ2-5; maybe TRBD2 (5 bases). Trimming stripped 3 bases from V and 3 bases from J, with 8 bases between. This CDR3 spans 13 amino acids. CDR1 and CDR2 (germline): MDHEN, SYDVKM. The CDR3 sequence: CASSLGAKETQYF. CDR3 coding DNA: TGTGCCAGCAGTTTGGGAGCAAAAGAGACCCAGTACTTC. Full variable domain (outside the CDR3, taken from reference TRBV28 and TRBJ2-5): DVKVTQSSRYLVKRTGEKVFLECVQDMDHENMFWYRQDPGLGLRLIYFSYDVKMKEKGDIPEGYSVSREKKERFSLILESASTNQTSMYLCASSLGAKETQYFGPGTRLLVL.

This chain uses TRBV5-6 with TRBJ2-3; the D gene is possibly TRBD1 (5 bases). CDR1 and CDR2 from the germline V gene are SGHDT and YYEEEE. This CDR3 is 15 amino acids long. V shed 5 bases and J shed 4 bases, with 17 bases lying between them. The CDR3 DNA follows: TGTGCCAGCAGTCCAGGGCCGTACACGGCAGATACGCAGTATTTT. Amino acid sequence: CASSPGPYTADTQYF.